This TCR beta chain is drawn from a study of response to subunit inactivated influenza vaccine. This clonotype was seen a handful of times. The target antigen is unknown. Study-wide results and caveats: With each seasonal influenza vaccination, the authors suggested, few new T cells are recruited.

In TCRdb, the RT-PCR reads were re-called with MiXCR into one record per CDR3 protein. The sample has 540,000 or so distinct CDR3 sequences; approximately 13% are singletons. The sequenced sample was PBMCs from blood, obtained 40 to 50 days after vaccination. This TCR was recovered from a middle-aged man who received an inactivated influenza vaccine.

The chain's CDR3 is CASSKHLEEQYF. DNA for the CDR3: TGCGCCAGCAGTAAACACCTAGAAGAGCAGTACTTC. This chain uses TRBV5-1 with TRBJ2-7, with D unresolved. Germline V lookup: CDR1 SGHRS, CDR2 YFSETQ. Trimming pared 5 bases from V and 7 bases from J, leaving 13 bases between. The CDR3 is 12 amino acids.